This TCR beta chain emerged from a study of T-cell memory formation after mild COVID-19. Study-wide background: Clusters were largely donor specific.

TCRdb used MiXCR to reprocess the 5' RACE reads, holding one entry per CDR3 protein. In the table there are about 33,000 distinct CDR3 sequences, roughly 20% of which are singletons. There are a few counts of this clonotype. The CDR3 has 15 residues. CDR1 and CDR2 (germline): LNHDA, SQIVND (reference sequence). Trimming took 4 bases from V and 5 from J; bases not matched to a gene: 7. The specimen was PBMCs or a T cell subset sorted from them (not recorded which). The J gene is TRBJ2-3, the V gene TRBV19, with TRBD2 matching over 9 bases. This receptor was obtained from an adult who had mild COVID-19 (a few samples of this study predate the infection). Cell type and time point are not known. This chain's CDR3 is CASSRAGGPQDTQYF. In DNA, the CDR3 is TGTGCCAGTAGTAGGGCGGGAGGGCCGCAAGATACGCAGTATTTT.